Sequencing of this T cell receptor (beta chain) was carried out in a study of T cell repertoires in cytomegalovirus infection. Across the whole study: Public TCR beta signatures provided an indication of both CMV infection and a matching HLA type.

TCRdb reprocessed the reads via MiXCR and lists one record per CDR3 protein. The sample holds over 450,000 distinct CDR3 sequences, over 9% seen once. Many counts were recorded for this clonotype. What it recognizes is unknown. V lost 3 bases and J lost 7, with 4 bases in between. The germline V gene encodes CDR1 MNHEY and CDR2 SVGEGT. The CDR3 totals 11 residues. General study points: What dominated the ex vivo response were HLA-C-restricted CMV-specific TCR beta clonotypes. The cumulative frequency of public TCR beta families distinguished individuals who carried CMV together with the relevant HLA.

Sequencing used PBMCs. The receptor was derived from a human donor in good health (CMV status not recorded). Some clones in this sample may be carry-over from other donors' samples. The chain couples TRBV6-2 or TRBV6-3 to TRBJ2-1; D remains unclear. CDR3 bases: TGTGCCAGCAGTTATTGGAATGAGCAGTTCTTC. Protein: CASSYWNEQFF.